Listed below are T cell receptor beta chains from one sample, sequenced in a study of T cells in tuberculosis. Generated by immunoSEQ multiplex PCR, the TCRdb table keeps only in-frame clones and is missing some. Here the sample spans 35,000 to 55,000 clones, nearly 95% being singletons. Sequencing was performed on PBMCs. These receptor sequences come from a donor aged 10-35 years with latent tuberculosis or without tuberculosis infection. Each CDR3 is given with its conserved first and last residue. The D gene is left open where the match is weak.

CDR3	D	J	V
CASSPIFGRGEKLNNEQFF	NA	TRBJ2-1	TRBV18
CASNREASAQNNEQFF	NA	TRBJ2-1	TRBV2
CASSLGVQWNTEAFF	NA	TRBJ1-1	TRBV7-2
CASSLARTNTGELFF	NA	TRBJ2-2	TRBV7-2
CASSESGGNTNSPLHF	TRBD1	TRBJ1-6	TRBV25-1
CASSEAKLVGGGPPSSYNEQFF	TRBD2	TRBJ2-1	TRBV10-1
CASSQGGIDTEAFF	TRBD1	TRBJ1-1	TRBV18
CASSLRTGGDYGYTF	NA	TRBJ1-2	TRBV6-5
CASSQDVYGTGMFSHGYTF	TRBD1	TRBJ1-2	TRBV4-2
CASSLAPSTDEQYF	NA	TRBJ2-7	TRBV5-6
CASSSTGLAGGRGDTQYF	TRBD2	TRBJ2-3	TRBV7-2
CASGAPHGDTQYF	NA	TRBJ2-3	TRBV19
CASSSRGRLGETQYF	NA	TRBJ2-5	TRBV2